These T cell receptor beta chains were read from a single sample in a study of blood T cell repertoires in COVID-19. Clones were read by immunoSEQ multiplex PCR, and TCRdb kept only the in-frame ones, dropping some. This sample has about 80,000 clones, with around four fifths found just once. Sample: peripheral blood. These TCRs come from an elderly man with active or convalescent COVID-19. Both conserved end residues are part of each CDR3. The order of the fields is D gene, V gene, J gene, clone size, CDR3 DNA, CDR3 protein. D genes are given only for firm matches. Not all rows give a size; the values are once, few, many and, for expanded clones, a class.

>NA|TRBV6-4|TRBJ2-3|medium-sized
TGTGCCAGCAGTGACACTAGCACAGATACGCAGTATTTT
CASSDTSTDTQYF
>TRBD2|TRBV25-1|TRBJ2-3|NA
TGTGCCAGCTCTAGCGGGACCTTGGGAACGCAGTATTTT
CASSSGTLGTQYF
>NA|TRBV5-1|TRBJ2-5|NA
TGCGCCAGCAGCTTGTTGGCTAGCGTCTACCAAGAGACCCAGTACTTC
CASSLLASVYQETQYF
>TRBD2|TRBV10-2|TRBJ2-7|NA
TGCGCCAGCAGTGAGCTCCCCGGACTAGCGGGGGTTCGTGACGAGCAGTACTTC
CASSELPGLAGVRDEQYF
>TRBD1|TRBV28|TRBJ1-1|NA
TGTGCCAGCAGTTTCCAGGGGGCGATGAACACTGAAGCTTTCTTT
CASSFQGAMNTEAFF
>TRBD1|TRBV6-1|TRBJ2-5|NA
TGTGCCAGCAGTGAAGGACAGGGGATACCCGAGACCCAGTACTTC
CASSEGQGIPETQYF
>TRBD1|TRBV29-1|TRBJ1-2|NA
TGCAGCGATCACAGGGGGTATAACTATGGCTACACCTTC
CSDHRGYNYGYTF
>TRBD1|TRBV2|TRBJ2-7|NA
TGTGCCAGCAGCACGGCCCCGGGACAGGGGGCCCACGAGCAGTACTTC
CASSTAPGQGAHEQYF
>NA|TRBV24-1|TRBJ2-3|NA
TGTGCCCCCTTTTTCACAGATACGCAGTATTTT
CAPFFTDTQYF
>NA|TRBV4-2|TRBJ2-5|NA
TGTGCCAGCAGCCAATTCGGCAGGGCTTCGGCGGAGACCCAGTACTTC
CASSQFGRASAETQYF
>TRBD1|TRBV11-2|TRBJ1-5|NA
TGTGCCAGCAGCTTGGGATCGGGACAGGGATCTCAGCCCCAGCATTTT
CASSLGSGQGSQPQHF
>NA|TRBV19|TRBJ1-5|NA
TGTGCCAGTAGTGTATTGGACAGCTCGGCGCCCCAGCATTTT
CASSVLDSSAPQHF
>TRBD2|TRBV6-4|TRBJ2-3|NA
TGTGCCAGCAGGCAAGGACTAGCGGGAGATACGCAGTATTTT
CASRQGLAGDTQYF
>NA|TRBV6-6|TRBJ2-6|once
TGTGCCAGCAGTCCAAGACAGGTCCCTGGGGCCAACGTCCTGACTTTC
CASSPRQVPGANVLTF
>TRBD1|TRBV7-9|TRBJ1-1|NA
TGTGCCAGCAGCTCAGGGGACAGGATGAACACTGAAGCTTTCTTT
CASSSGDRMNTEAFF
>NA|TRBV11-2|TRBJ1-2|NA
TGTGCCAGCAGCCCAATCTCCGGGCGGGGCTATGGCTACACCTTC
CASSPISGRGYGYTF
>NA|TRBV2|TRBJ1-4|once
TGTGCCAGCAGTGGGAGGGTAATGGATGAAAAACTGTTTTTT
CASSGRVMDEKLFF
>NA|TRBV4-2|TRBJ2-7|once
TGTGCCAGCAGCCAAGTCCCGGGGTACTCGAACTACGAGCAGTACTTC
CASSQVPGYSNYEQYF
>NA|TRBV7-8|TRBJ2-2|NA
TGTGCCAGCAGCTTAGGGGCGGGGTCCGGGGAGCTGTTTTTT
CASSLGAGSGELFF
>NA|TRBV4-3|TRBJ2-1|few
TGCGCCAGCAGCCAAGATCGGTCAAGCTCCTACAATGAGCAGTTCTTC
CASSQDRSSSYNEQFF
>TRBD1|TRBV11-3|TRBJ2-7|NA
TGTGCCAGCAGCACGACAGGGGCCGAGCAGTACTTC
CASSTTGAEQYF
>NA|TRBV7-2|TRBJ1-4|NA
TGTGCCAGCAGCTTCGCCGGGTTTAATGAAAAACTGTTTTTT
CASSFAGFNEKLFF
>NA|TRBV4-2|TRBJ1-3|NA
TGTGCCAGCAGCCGCGCTGCAGGGGACGGAAACACCATATATTTT
CASSRAAGDGNTIYF
>NA|TRBV5-4|TRBJ1-3|NA
TGTGCCAGCAGCTTCGACTATAGGGATGACACCATATATTTT
CASSFDYRDDTIYF
>TRBD2|TRBV30|TRBJ2-2|NA
TGTGCCTGGAGTGTGGGGGGGTCGATCCGGGAGCTGTTTTTT
CAWSVGGSIRELFF
>TRBD1|TRBV18|TRBJ2-7|NA
TGTGCCAGCTCACCACCCACAGGGGGGATTTACGAGCAGTACTTC
CASSPPTGGIYEQYF
>TRBD1|TRBV30|TRBJ1-1|NA
TGTGCCTGGACCCGACAGGGGAAAAAGAACACTGAAGCTTTCTTT
CAWTRQGKKNTEAFF
>NA|TRBV5-1|TRBJ1-5|NA
TGCGCCAGCAGCTTGGCAGGGGACGACAATCAGCCCCAGCATTTT
CASSLAGDDNQPQHF
>NA|TRBV4-2|TRBJ1-2|NA
TGTGCCAGCAACCAAGAAATAAATGAGGAGTATGGCTACACCTTC
CASNQEINEEYGYTF
>NA|TRBV2|TRBJ1-1|NA
TGTGCCAGCAGTGACAGGGTCACTGAAGCTTTCTTT
CASSDRVTEAFF
>NA|TRBV19|TRBJ1-1|NA
TGTGCCAGTAGAAGTAAGGGGGTGAACACTGAAGCTTTCTTT
CASRSKGVNTEAFF
>NA|TRBV7-9|TRBJ2-2|NA
TGTGCCAGCAGCTTCCGACAGGGCGGGGCCGGGGAGCTGTTTTTT
CASSFRQGGAGELFF
>TRBD1|TRBV11-2|TRBJ2-3|few
TGTGCCAGCAGCTCACAGGGGTCAGATACGCAGTATTTT
CASSSQGSDTQYF
>NA|TRBV5-4|TRBJ1-3|NA
TGTGCCAGCAGCGCAGACAGATACTTACCTGGAAACACCATATATTTT
CASSADRYLPGNTIYF
>TRBD1|TRBV11-2|TRBJ1-1|NA
TGTGCCAGCAGCTCACCGACAGGGAAAACTTCTGAAGCTTTCTTT
CASSSPTGKTSEAFF
>TRBD2|TRBV11-1|TRBJ2-1|once
TGTGCCAGCAGCTTAGCGTTTGGTAGCGGGTACAATGAGCAGTTCTTC
CASSLAFGSGYNEQFF
>TRBD1|TRBV4-1|TRBJ1-5|NA
TGCGCCAGCAGCCAACTACCGACAGGGGCCCTGGCAGGCAATCAGCCCCAGCATTTT
CASSQLPTGALAGNQPQHF
>NA|TRBV29-1|TRBJ1-2|NA
TGCAGCGTTGCGGCGGATATCTATGGCTACACCTTC
CSVAADIYGYTF
>NA|TRBV5-1|TRBJ2-7|NA
TGCGCCAGCAGTCTAGGGGGTAGCTCCGGGACCGACGAGCAGTACTTC
CASSLGGSSGTDEQYF
>NA|TRBV5-4|TRBJ2-7|NA
TGTGCCAGCAGCTTGGAAGGCGGGGCCTACTACGAGCAGTACTTC
CASSLEGGAYYEQYF
>TRBD1|TRBV15|TRBJ1-4|NA
TGTGCCACCAGCAAATTACAGGGGGCCAGGTTTGAAAAACTGTTTTTT
CATSKLQGARFEKLFF